One sample yielded the 28 T cell receptor beta chains listed below, sequenced in a study of T cell repertoires in ileal Crohn's disease. Profiled with immunoSEQ multiplex PCR; TCRdb holds only in-frame clones, not every one. The table lists 15,000 or so clones, almost 90% of them singletons, with around 5.6% in the top ten. The sequencing sample was made of ileal tissue. The receptors shown here come from an adult with Crohn's disease.

A few counts support this clone. V and J are TRBV10-1 and TRBJ2-5, with D unresolved. The V gene's germline CDR1 is WNHNN and CDR2 SYGVQD (reference sequence). CDR3 length: 13 residues. With 0 bases removed from V and 14 bases from J, the gap between germline ends came to 16 bases. The CDR3 sequence: CASSESLPGRIYF. The CDR3 DNA is TGCGCCAGCAGTGAGTCCTTACCGGGTAGAATATACTTC.

The chain uses TRBV11-3 and TRBJ2-1; weak D call: TRBD2 (5 bases). The CDR3 loop spans 15 amino acids. CDR1 and CDR2 (germline): SGHNT, YENEEA. The ends were cut back, 5 bases at V and 6 bases at J, with 17 bases in the middle. The CDR3, as DNA: TGTGCCAGCAGCCCTGACTCCGCCCGGGGCAATGAGCAGTTCTTC. Translating gives CASSPDSARGNEQFF. Filled out from reference TRBV11-3 and TRBJ2-1, the complete variable domain reads EAGVVQSPRYKIIEKKQPVAFWCNPISGHNTLYWYLQNLGQGPELLIRYENEEAVDDSQLPKDRFSAERLKGVDSTLKIQPAELGDSAVYLCASSPDSARGNEQFFGPGTRLTVL.

The chain employs TRBV5-1 and TRBJ2-2; a possible D gene is TRBD2 (5 bases). Looked up from germline, CDR1 is SGHRS and CDR2 is YFSETQ. V dropped 0 bases and J dropped 4 bases, with 13 bases sitting between them. The CDR3 loop spans 16 amino acids. CDR3 nucleotide sequence: TGCGCCAGCAGCTTGGGCGGCGGGTTGACCACCGGGGAGCTGTTTTTT. It encodes CASSLGGGLTTGELFF.

This sequence joins TRBV6-1 and TRBJ2-7, with TRBD1 as a possible D gene (5 bases). Germline V CDR1 and CDR2: MNHNS, SASEGT. The CDR3 consists of 11 residues. Trimming removed 3 bases at V and 9 bases at J, with 9 bases between. CDR3 protein: CASSEERGQYF. CDR3 sequence (DNA): TGTGCCAGCAGTGAGGAAAGGGGGCAGTACTTC.

This clone was picked up a small number of times. The chain has TRBV19 and TRBJ2-5; D unresolved. V gave up 4 bases and J gave up 2 bases, with 8 bases separating them. The CDR3 is made up of 13 amino acids. Germline V gene data show CDR1 as LNHDA and CDR2 as SQIVND (reference sequence). The CDR3 region has the DNA TGTGCCAGTAGTAGGCTTCCGCAAGAGACCCAGTACTTC. As protein: CASSRLPQETQYF. Full variable domain (remainder filled in from reference TRBV19 and TRBJ2-5): DGGITQSPKYLFRKEGQNVTLSCEQNLNHDAMYWYRQDPGQGLRLIYYSQIVNDFQKGDIAEGYSVSREKKESFPLTVTSAQKNPTAFYLCASSRLPQETQYFGPGTRLLVL.

The chain has TRBV5-1 and TRBJ2-7; D is unclear. The CDR3 sequence is 13 residues long. V was trimmed by 4 bases and J by 6 bases, leaving 14 bases between them. The germline gives CDR1 SGHRS, CDR2 YFSETQ. CDR3: CASSRLDKSEQYF. The DNA of the CDR3 is TGCGCCAGCAGCCGCCTTGACAAGTCCGAGCAGTACTTC.

The chain carries TRBV6-5 and TRBJ2-7; D uncertain. The V gene lost 2 bases and the J gene lost 0 bases, with 8 bases spanning the gap. The CDR3 is 14 residues long. Germline CDR1 and CDR2: MNHEY and SVGAGI. CDR3 sequence reads: CASSYRVFSYEQYF. CDR3 nucleotides: TGTGCCAGCAGTTACCGGGTTTTCTCCTACGAGCAGTACTTC.

The genes are TRBV7-9 and TRBJ2-7, with D perhaps TRBD2 (5 bases). V was clipped by 5 bases and J by 5 bases, with 7 bases between them. Per the germline V gene, CDR1 is SEHNR and CDR2 is FQNEAQ (reference sequence). This CDR3 has 11 residues. The CDR3 nucleotides read TGTGCCAGCAGCCGGGGTGACGAGCAGTACTTC. Amino acid sequence: CASSRGDEQYF. Full variable domain (remainder filled in from reference TRBV7-9 and TRBJ2-7): DTGVSQNPRHKITKRGQNVTFRCDPISEHNRLYWYRQTLGQGPEFLTYFQNEAQLEKSRLLSDRFSAERPKGSFSTLEIQRTEQGDSAMYLCASSRGDEQYFGPGTRLTVT.

This chain links TRBV6-5 with TRBJ1-2; D is unresolved. Trimming pared 8 bases from V and 4 bases from J, leaving 8 bases between. CDR1 is MNHEY and CDR2 is SVGAGI in the germline V gene. There are 11 residues in the CDR3. The CDR3 spells CASRDIYGYTF. CDR3 nucleotide sequence: TGTGCCAGCCGTGACATCTATGGCTACACCTTC.

This clone has a single count. The chain couples TRBV4-2 to TRBJ2-2; 12 bases agree with TRBD2. Trimming cost V 4 bases and J 5 bases; bases outside gene matches: 5. This CDR3 has 16 residues. Germline lookup yields CDR1 LGHNA and CDR2 YNFKEQ. CDR3 amino acids: CASSRATSGRTGELFF. CDR3 coding DNA: TGTGCCAGCAGCCGCGCGACTAGCGGGAGAACCGGGGAGCTGTTTTTT.

The gene calls are TRBV28 and TRBJ1-4; D ambiguous. CDR1 and CDR2 from the germline V gene are MDHEN and SYDVKM. V was clipped by 2 bases and J by 4 bases, with 11 bases between them. The CDR3 has 15 amino acids. CDR3 sequence: CASSLSQVNNEKLFF. The CDR3 DNA reads as TGTGCCAGCAGTTTAAGCCAAGTTAATAATGAAAAACTGTTTTTT.

This rearrangement joins TRBV7-2 to TRBJ1-6, with no clear D. The V and J ends lost 5 bases and 4 bases respectively, with 12 bases between them. Germline V CDR1 and CDR2: SGHTA, FQGNSA. This CDR3 is 15 amino acids long. The CDR3 here is CASSTNWEYNSPLHF. CDR3 nucleotide sequence: TGTGCCAGCAGCACGAATTGGGAGTATAATTCACCCCTCCACTTT.

The chain couples TRBV29-1 to TRBJ2-2; possibly TRBD1 for D (6 bases). V was cut by 8 bases and J by 5 bases, with 15 bases left in between. The CDR3 contains 13 residues. CDR1 and CDR2 (germline): SQVTM, ANQGSEA. The CDR3 reads CSTTITGTGELFF. CDR3 DNA sequence: TGCAGCACCACAATAACAGGGACCGGGGAGCTGTTTTTT.

In the case of this clone: Mismatch with germline at one junction end may stem from a read error. V and J are TRBV19 and TRBJ1-5; TRBD1 agrees at 7 bases. The germline V gene has CDR1 LNHDA and CDR2 SQIVND (reference sequence). The CDR3 length is 14 residues. The CDR3 spells CVSSSDRVYQPQHF. CDR3 nucleotide sequence: TGTGTCAGTAGTTCTGACAGGGTATATCAGCCCCAGCATTTT.

The V gene is TRBV29-1, the J gene TRBJ1-6; tentatively, D is TRBD1 (5 bases). V lost 6 bases to trimming and J lost 6 bases, with 21 bases between them. Germline CDR1 and CDR2: SQVTM and ANQGSEA. CDR3 length: 16 amino acids. CDR3 sequence (DNA): TGCAGCGTCCTCCTGAATTCGGGGGTCGGTAATTCACCCCTCCACTTT. Protein product: CSVLLNSGVGNSPLHF.

The chain joins TRBV5-5 to TRBJ1-1; 8 bases are a match to TRBD1. Germline V gene lookup returns CDR1 SGHKS and CDR2 YYEKEE (reference sequence). This CDR3 has 14 residues. Trimming cost V 4 bases and J 5 bases; bases outside gene matches: 7. CDR3 sequence reads: CASSPRTGRTEAFF. CDR3 in DNA: TGTGCCAGCAGCCCCAGGACAGGGAGGACTGAAGCTTTCTTT.

This sequence joins TRBV6-1 and TRBJ2-7; 7 bases fit TRBD2. The CDR3 covers 12 residues. The trim removed 6 bases at V and 6 bases at J, leaving 5 bases unmatched. CDR1 and CDR2 (germline): MNHNS, SASEGT. The CDR3 coding sequence is TGTGCCAGCAGGTATGGGGGGGGCGAGCAGTACTTC. It yields the protein CASRYGGGEQYF.

This chain connects TRBV9 to TRBJ1-2; 8 bases map to TRBD1. Germline V gene lookup returns CDR1 SGDLS and CDR2 YYNGEE. Trimming removed 1 base from V and 2 bases from J; junction bases left unmatched: 1. CDR3 length: 14 residues. CDR3 region: CASSVTGGNYGYTF. Here the CDR3 DNA reads TGTGCCAGCAGCGTAACAGGGGGGAACTATGGCTACACCTTC.

J is TRBJ1-1 and V is TRBV29-1, with 8 bases lining up with TRBD1. The V and J ends lost 7 bases and 2 bases, in that order; junction bases with no gene match: 6. There are 13 residues in the CDR3. The germline V gene has CDR1 SQVTM and CDR2 ANQGSEA. The CDR3 spells CSARGLLNTEAFF. The CDR3 nucleotides read TGCAGCGCCAGGGGGCTTCTTAACACTGAAGCTTTCTTT.

The count of this clone is one. In DNA, the CDR3 is TGCGCCAGCAGCTGGTGGACTAGCGGGAGATCCCAAAACATTCAGTACTTC. It encodes CASSWWTSGRSQNIQYF. The chain has TRBV5-1 and TRBJ2-4; 13 bases are a match to TRBD2. Looked up from germline, CDR1 is SGHRS and CDR2 is YFSETQ. J was trimmed by 5 bases and V by 3 bases; bases with no gene match: 8. CDR3 length: 17 amino acids.

The rearrangement joins TRBV7-9 to TRBJ1-2; D call uncertain. Looked up from germline, CDR1 is SEHNR and CDR2 is FQNEAQ (reference sequence). This CDR3 region has 11 residues. Trimming stripped 8 bases from V and 3 bases from J, with 7 bases between. The CDR3 reads CASEEDYGYTF. CDR3 DNA sequence: TGTGCCAGCGAGGAGGACTATGGCTACACCTTC.

CDR3 sequence: CASSPGQAVAGELFF. In DNA, the CDR3 is TGCGCCAGCAGCCCGGGACAGGCCGTCGCCGGGGAGCTGTTTTTT. The chain recombines TRBV5-1 with TRBJ2-2; TRBD1 matches 8 bases. This CDR3 is 15 amino acids long. From germline, CDR1 is SGHRS and CDR2 YFSETQ. The V gene end was trimmed by 4 bases and the J gene end by 6 bases; junction bases not matched to a gene: 8.

The J gene is TRBJ1-2, the V gene TRBV5-4; D remains unclear. Per germline, CDR1 SGHNT and CDR2 YYREEE (reference sequence). The V gene lost 0 bases and the J gene lost 7 bases, with 16 bases spanning the gap. The CDR3 has 15 residues. The CDR3 coding sequence is TGTGCCAGCAGCTTGGGTTCAGCGGGAGTAGTTGGCTACACCTTC. Translated: CASSLGSAGVVGYTF.

The chain joins TRBV6-5 to TRBJ1-2; D is perhaps TRBD1 (6 bases). CDR3 size: 12 residues. CDR1 MNHEY and CDR2 SVGAGI come from the germline V gene. Trimming removed 8 bases from V and 8 bases from J, with 15 bases in between. The CDR3 sequence: CASRGQPRGYTF. In DNA, the CDR3 is TGTGCCAGCCGAGGACAGCCTCGGGGCTACACCTTC.

In this sample, this clone turned up a few times. This probably arose from a read error, given a far larger clone one base away. V gene TRBV7-7 combines with J gene TRBJ2-5; possible D gene TRBD2, 6 bases. CDR1 and CDR2 (germline): SSHAT, FNYEAQ (reference sequence). The CDR3 has 16 residues. The CDR3 coding sequence is TGTGCTAGCAGCTCTAAACCCAGCGGGTATGGAGAGACCCCGTACTTC. As protein: CASSSKPSGYGETPYF.

The chain carries TRBV6-1 and TRBJ2-3; TRBD1 agrees at 8 bases. The J segment lost 1 base and the V segment lost 2 bases, leaving 8 bases of the junction unmatched. The CDR3 is 17 residues long. Germline V gives CDR1 MNHNS, CDR2 SASEGT. CDR3 residues: CASSEHPGGAGTDTQYF. Here the CDR3 DNA reads TGTGCCAGCAGTGAACATCCAGGGGGCGCGGGCACAGATACGCAGTATTTT.

This chain connects TRBV4-2 to TRBJ2-7, with TRBD2 matching 8 bases. The V gene end was trimmed by 4 bases and the J gene end by 7 bases; junction bases not matched to a gene: 18. Germline V gives CDR1 LGHNA, CDR2 YNFKEQ. CDR3 size: 17 residues. The CDR3 DNA reads TGTGCCAGCAGCCCGCAAGAAGACCGGGGGGGTCTGAGGGAGCAGTACTTC. This encodes CASSPQEDRGGLREQYF.

The CDR3 here is CASSPPGQGHRELFF. CDR3 in DNA: TGTGCCAGTAGTCCACCGGGACAGGGCCACCGGGAGCTGTTTTTT. The chain couples TRBV19 to TRBJ2-2, with 9 nucleotides matching TRBD1. The CDR3 runs to 15 residues. Looked up from germline, CDR1 is LNHDA and CDR2 is SQIVND (reference sequence). Trimming removed 5 bases from V and 9 bases from J; junction bases left unmatched: 10.